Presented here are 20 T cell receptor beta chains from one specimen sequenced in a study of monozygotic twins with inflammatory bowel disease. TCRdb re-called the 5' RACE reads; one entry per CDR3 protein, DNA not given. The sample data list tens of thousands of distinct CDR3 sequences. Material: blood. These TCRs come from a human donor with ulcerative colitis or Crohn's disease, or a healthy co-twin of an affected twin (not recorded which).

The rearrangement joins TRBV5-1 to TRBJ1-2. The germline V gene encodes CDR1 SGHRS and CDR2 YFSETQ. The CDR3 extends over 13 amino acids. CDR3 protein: CASTEPSSYGYTF.

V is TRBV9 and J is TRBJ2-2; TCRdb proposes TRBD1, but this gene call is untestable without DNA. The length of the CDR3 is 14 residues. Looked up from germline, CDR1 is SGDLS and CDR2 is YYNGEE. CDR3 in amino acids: CASSINRDPGELFF.

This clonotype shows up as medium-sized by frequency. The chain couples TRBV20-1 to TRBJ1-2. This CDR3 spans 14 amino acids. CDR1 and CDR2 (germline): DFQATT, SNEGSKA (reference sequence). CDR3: CSARVPPRNYGYTF.

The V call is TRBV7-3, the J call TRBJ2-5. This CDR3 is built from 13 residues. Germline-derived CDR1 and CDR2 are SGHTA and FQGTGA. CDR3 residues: CASSLTGVETQYF.

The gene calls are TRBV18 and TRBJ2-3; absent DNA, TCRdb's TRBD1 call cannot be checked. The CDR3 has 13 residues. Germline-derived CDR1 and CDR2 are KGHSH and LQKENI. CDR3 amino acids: CASSQDREDTQYF. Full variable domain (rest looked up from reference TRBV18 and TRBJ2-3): NAGVMQNPRHLVRRRGQEARLRCSPMKGHSHVYWYRQLPEEGLKFMVYLQKENIIDESGMPKERFSAEFPKEGPSILRIQQVVRGDSAAYFCASSQDREDTQYFGPGTRLTVL.

The CDR3 protein is CASGGRGNQPQHF. The chain links TRBV12-3 or TRBV12-4 to TRBJ1-5; TCRdb gives TRBD1 as the D gene, but with no DNA this cannot be confirmed. This CDR3 has 13 amino acids.

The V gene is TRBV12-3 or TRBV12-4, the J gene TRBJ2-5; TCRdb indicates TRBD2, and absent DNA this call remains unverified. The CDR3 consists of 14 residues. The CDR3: CASREAGAEETQYF.

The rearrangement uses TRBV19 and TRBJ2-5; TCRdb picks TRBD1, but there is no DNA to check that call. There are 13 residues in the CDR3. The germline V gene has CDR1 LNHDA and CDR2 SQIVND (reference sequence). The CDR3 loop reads CASSNAPGGTQYF.

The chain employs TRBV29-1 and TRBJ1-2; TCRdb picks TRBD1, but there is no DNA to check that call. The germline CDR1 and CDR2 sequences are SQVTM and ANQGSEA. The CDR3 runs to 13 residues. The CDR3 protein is CSFGTYPNYGYTF.

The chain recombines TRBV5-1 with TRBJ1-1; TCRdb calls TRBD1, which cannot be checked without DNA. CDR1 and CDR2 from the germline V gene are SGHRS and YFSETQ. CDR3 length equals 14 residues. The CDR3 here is CASSGAGANTEAFF.

CDR3 amino acids: CASSLSVSGQTQYF. The chain couples TRBV7-3 to TRBJ2-3; TCRdb picks TRBD1, but there is no DNA to check that call. Germline V gene data show CDR1 as SGHTA and CDR2 as FQGTGA. The CDR3 length is 14 residues.

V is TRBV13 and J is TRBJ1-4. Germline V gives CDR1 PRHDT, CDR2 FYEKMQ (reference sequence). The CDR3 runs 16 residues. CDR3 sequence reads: CASTTDHGDFNEKLFF.

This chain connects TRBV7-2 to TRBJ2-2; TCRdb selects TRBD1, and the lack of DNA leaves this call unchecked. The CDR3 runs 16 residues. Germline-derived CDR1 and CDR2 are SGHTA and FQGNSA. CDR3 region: CASSPRGGPYTGELFF. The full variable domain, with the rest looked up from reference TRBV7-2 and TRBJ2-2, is GAGVSQSPSNKVTEKGKDVELRCDPISGHTALYWYRQSLGQGLEFLIYFQGNSAPDKSGLPSDRFSAERTGGSVSTLTIQRTQQEDSAVYLCASSPRGGPYTGELFFGEGSRLTVL.

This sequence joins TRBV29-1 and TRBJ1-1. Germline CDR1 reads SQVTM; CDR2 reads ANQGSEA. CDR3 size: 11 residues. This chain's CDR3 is CSVRRNTEAFF.

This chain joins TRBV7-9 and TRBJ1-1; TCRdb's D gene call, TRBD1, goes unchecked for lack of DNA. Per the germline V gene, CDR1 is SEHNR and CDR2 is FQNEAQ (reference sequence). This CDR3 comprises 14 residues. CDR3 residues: CASSLGVPVAEAFF.

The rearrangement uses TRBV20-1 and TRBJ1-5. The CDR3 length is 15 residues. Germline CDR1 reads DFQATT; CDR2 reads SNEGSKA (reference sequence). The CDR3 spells CSVGRGLNSNQPQHF.

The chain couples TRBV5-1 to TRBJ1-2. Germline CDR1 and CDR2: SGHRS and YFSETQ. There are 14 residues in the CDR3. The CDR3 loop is CASSLRMIGDGYTF.

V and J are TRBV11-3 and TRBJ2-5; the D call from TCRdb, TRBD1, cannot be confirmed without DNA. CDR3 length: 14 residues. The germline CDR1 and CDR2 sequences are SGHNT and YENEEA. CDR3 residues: CASSLEPSEGAQYF.

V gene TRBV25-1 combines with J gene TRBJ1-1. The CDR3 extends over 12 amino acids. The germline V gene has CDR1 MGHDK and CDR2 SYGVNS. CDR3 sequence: CASSDQGLWAFF.

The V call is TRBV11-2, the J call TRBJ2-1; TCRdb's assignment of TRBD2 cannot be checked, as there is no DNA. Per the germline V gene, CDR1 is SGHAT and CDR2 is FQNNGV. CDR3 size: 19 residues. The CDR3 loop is CASSFPGTSGGSSYNEQFF.